These 7 T cell receptor beta chains were all obtained from the same sample, sequenced in a study of PD-1 blockade in classical Hodgkin lymphoma. The data were produced by immunoSEQ multiplex PCR, yet TCRdb's version contains in-frame clones alone and is incomplete. The profile covers about 3,100 clones, with 70% to 75% appearing a single time and 24% taken by the ten largest. Time point denoted: cycle 4 day 1 (C4D1), after 5 to 7 weeks of nivolumab. Each of the patients experienced relapse following autologous stem cell transplantation, and their brentuximab vedotin exposure differed. CD8+ T cells were isolated from thawed PBMCs by magnetic negative selection. Material: CD8+ T cells from blood, obtained before the fourth cycle of nivolumab. These receptors all stem from a human donor with classical Hodgkin lymphoma.

The rearrangement links TRBV7-8 to TRBJ2-3; 9 bases are shared with TRBD2. This CDR3 comprises 15 residues. V lost 5 bases, J lost 6 bases, and 9 bases stayed unmatched. Germline lookup yields CDR1 SGHVS and CDR2 FQNEAQ. The CDR3 here is CASSHSGGPGDTQYF. CDR3 nucleotide sequence: TGTGCCAGCAGCCATAGCGGGGGCCCGGGTGATACGCAGTATTTT.

This clone has a single count. This chain uses TRBV19 with TRBJ2-1; D not certain. This CDR3 is built from 14 residues. V was pared by 7 bases and J by 3 bases, with 13 bases between. Germline lookup yields CDR1 LNHDA and CDR2 SQIVND (reference sequence). CDR3 sequence (DNA): TGTGCCAGTAAGAGTACAGATTACTACAATGAGCAGTTCTTC. Its protein is CASKSTDYYNEQFF.

The V gene is TRBV11-2, the J gene TRBJ2-1, with a weak D call TRBD1 (5 bases). The CDR3 contains 14 residues. Germline CDR1 and CDR2: SGHAT and FQNNGV. Trimming pared 4 bases from V and 3 bases from J, leaving 10 bases between. The CDR3 sequence: CASSSRQLYNEQFF. For the CDR3, the DNA is TGTGCCAGCAGCTCCCGACAGCTCTACAATGAGCAGTTCTTC.

This clone has just a few counts. The gene calls are TRBV19 and TRBJ2-2; possibly TRBD2 for D (5 bases). Looked up from germline, CDR1 is LNHDA and CDR2 is SQIVND (reference sequence). The CDR3 runs to 16 residues. Trimming left V 3 bases short and J 5 bases short, with 16 bases between. The CDR3 nucleotides read TGTGCCAGTAGTATTTACTACGACTACGAAACCGGGGAGCTGTTTTTT. Amino acid sequence: CASSIYYDYETGELFF. Full variable domain (remainder filled in from reference TRBV19 and TRBJ2-2): DGGITQSPKYLFRKEGQNVTLSCEQNLNHDAMYWYRQDPGQGLRLIYYSQIVNDFQKGDIAEGYSVSREKKESFPLTVTSAQKNPTAFYLCASSIYYDYETGELFFGEGSRLTVL.

The CDR3 DNA sequence: TGTGCCAGCAGCCAAGGTCTAGCGGGGGGAAATGAGCAGTTCTTC. It is translated as CASSQGLAGGNEQFF. The chain carries TRBV4-2 and TRBJ2-1, with TRBD2 identical over 11 bases. The CDR3 contains 15 residues. The germline CDR1 and CDR2 sequences are LGHNA and YNFKEQ. V shed 1 base, J shed 7 bases, and the junction held 3 bases outside the gene matches.

The J gene is TRBJ1-6, the V gene TRBV4-3; D may be TRBD1 (5 bases). Germline V lookup: CDR1 LGHNA, CDR2 YSLEER. The CDR3 length is 17 residues. The V gene lost 0 bases and the J gene lost 6 bases, with 15 bases spanning the gap. CDR3 coding DNA: TGCGCCAGCAGCCAAGATCTGGGGGGGGTCCTTAATTCACCCCTCCACTTT. Translation gives CASSQDLGGVLNSPLHF.

The chain recombines TRBV5-1 with TRBJ2-5; maybe TRBD1 (6 bases). Germline V lookup: CDR1 SGHRS, CDR2 YFSETQ. V dropped 5 bases and J dropped 5 bases, with 19 bases sitting between them. The CDR3 consists of 15 residues. As DNA, the CDR3 is TGCGCCAGCAGACAGGGTGAAGGGTTCAGGGAGACCCAGTACTTC. This sequence encodes CASRQGEGFRETQYF.